The 4 T cell receptor beta chains listed next were all sequenced from one sample in a study of human T cells and chemical hapten exposure. In TCRdb, the RACE reads were re-called with MiXCR into one record per CDR3 protein. The sample includes more than 250,000 distinct CDR3 sequences, roughly 8.9% of them seen just once. Regarding time point: pre-sensitization, week 0. Treatment indicated: therapeutic diphenylcyclopropenone sensitization with weekly scalp DPC. The specimen was whole blood, collected in connection with sensitization to the hapten diphenylcyclopropenone (DPC). The source is a woman between 40 and 55 years old with alopecia areata. Some clones in this sample may be carry-over from other donors' samples.

The chain has TRBV29-1 and TRBJ2-7; 9 bases fit TRBD1. The CDR3 extends over 14 amino acids. V shed 1 base and J 4 bases; nucleotides not matched to a gene: 5. Germline lookup yields CDR1 SQVTM and CDR2 ANQGSEA. The CDR3 sequence is CSVEGQGGDYEQYF. The CDR3 DNA reads as TGCAGCGTTGAAGGACAGGGGGGCGATTACGAGCAGTACTTC.

The chain couples TRBV4-2 to TRBJ1-1; D is undetermined. From germline, CDR1 is LGHNA and CDR2 YNFKEQ. Trimming took 0 bases from V and 3 from J, leaving 5 bases between them. The CDR3 length is 13 residues. CDR3 loop: CASSQDRYTEAFF. The CDR3 nucleotides read TGTGCCAGCAGCCAAGACAGATACACTGAAGCTTTCTTT.

The chain uses TRBV5-4 and TRBJ2-3, with D possibly matching TRBD2 (5 bases). This CDR3 is 18 amino acids long. V shed 4 bases and J shed 0 bases, with 21 bases lying between them. Germline lookup yields CDR1 SGHNT and CDR2 YYREEE (reference sequence). The CDR3 protein is CASSLQDLRGTSTDTQYF. In nucleotides, the CDR3 is TGTGCCAGCAGCCTCCAGGACCTACGGGGTACTAGCACAGATACGCAGTATTTT.

V usage is TRBV7-2 and J usage is TRBJ2-1; D is perhaps TRBD2 (6 bases). The CDR3 spans 16 residues. V lost 1 base and J lost 4, with 14 bases in between. Germline-derived CDR1 and CDR2 are SGHTA and FQGNSA. The CDR3 coding sequence is TGTGCCAGCAGCTTAGGGCGGGGAGGCTCGTACAATGAGCAGTTCTTC. It encodes CASSLGRGGSYNEQFF.